Sequencing of this TCR beta chain was carried out in a study of T-cell memory formation after mild COVID-19. MiXCR, applied by TCRdb to the 5' RACE reads, yields one record per CDR3 protein. This sample yields roughly 550,000 distinct CDR3 sequences, of which just over 20% are seen a single time; roughly an eighth belongs to the top ten. The CDR3 runs to 11 residues. CDR1 is SNHLY, CDR2 FYNNEI, per germline. V was clipped by 7 bases and J by 3 bases, with 6 bases between them. The chain links TRBV2 to TRBJ2-5, with D perhaps TRBD1 (5 bases). This sequence originates from an adult woman who had mild COVID-19 (a few samples of this study predate the infection). Cell type and time point are not known. Sequencing input: PBMCs or a T cell subset sorted from them (not recorded which). The chain's CDR3 is CASKGEETQYF. CDR3 sequence (DNA): TGTGCCAGCAAAGGGGAAGAGACCCAGTACTTC.